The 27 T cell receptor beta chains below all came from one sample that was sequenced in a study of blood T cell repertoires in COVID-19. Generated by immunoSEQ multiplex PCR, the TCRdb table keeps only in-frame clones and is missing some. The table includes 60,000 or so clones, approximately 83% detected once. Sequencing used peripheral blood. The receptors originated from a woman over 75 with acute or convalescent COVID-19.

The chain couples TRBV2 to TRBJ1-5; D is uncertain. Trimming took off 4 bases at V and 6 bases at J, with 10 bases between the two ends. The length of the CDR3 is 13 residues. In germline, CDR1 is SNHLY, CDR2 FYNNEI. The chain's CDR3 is CASSGEIGQPQHF. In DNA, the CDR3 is TGTGCCAGCAGTGGGGAGATTGGTCAGCCCCAGCATTTT.

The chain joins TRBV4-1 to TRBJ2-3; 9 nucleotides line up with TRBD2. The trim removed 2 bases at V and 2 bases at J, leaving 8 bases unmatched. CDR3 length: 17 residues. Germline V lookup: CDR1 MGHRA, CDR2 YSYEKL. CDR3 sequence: CASSQLPAGGPTDTQYF. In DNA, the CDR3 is TGCGCCAGCAGCCAACTTCCAGCGGGGGGCCCCACAGATACGCAGTATTTT.

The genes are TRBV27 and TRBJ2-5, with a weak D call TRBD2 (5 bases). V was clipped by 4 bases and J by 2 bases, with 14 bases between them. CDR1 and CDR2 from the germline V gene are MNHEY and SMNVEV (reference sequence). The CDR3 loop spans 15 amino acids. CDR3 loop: CASSSSGGGQETQYF. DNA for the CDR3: TGTGCCAGCAGTTCATCCGGAGGAGGACAAGAGACCCAGTACTTC.

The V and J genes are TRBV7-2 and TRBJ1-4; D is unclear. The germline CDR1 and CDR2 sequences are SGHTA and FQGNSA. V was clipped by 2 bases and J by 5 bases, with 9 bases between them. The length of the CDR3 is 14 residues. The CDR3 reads CASSLLAGNEKLFF. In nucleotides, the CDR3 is TGTGCCAGCAGCTTACTGGCGGGAAATGAAAAACTGTTTTTT.

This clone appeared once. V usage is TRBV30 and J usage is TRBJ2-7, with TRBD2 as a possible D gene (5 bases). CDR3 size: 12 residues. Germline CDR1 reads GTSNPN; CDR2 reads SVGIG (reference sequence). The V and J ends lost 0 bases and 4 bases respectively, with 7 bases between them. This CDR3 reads CAWSVTGYEQYF. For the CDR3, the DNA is TGTGCCTGGAGTGTAACGGGGTACGAGCAGTACTTC.

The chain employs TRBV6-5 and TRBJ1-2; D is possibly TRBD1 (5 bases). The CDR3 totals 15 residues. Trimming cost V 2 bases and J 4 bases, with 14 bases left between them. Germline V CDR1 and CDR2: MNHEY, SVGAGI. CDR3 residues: CASSYGQGRSYGYTF. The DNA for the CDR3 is TGTGCCAGCAGTTACGGGCAGGGAAGGAGCTATGGCTACACCTTC.

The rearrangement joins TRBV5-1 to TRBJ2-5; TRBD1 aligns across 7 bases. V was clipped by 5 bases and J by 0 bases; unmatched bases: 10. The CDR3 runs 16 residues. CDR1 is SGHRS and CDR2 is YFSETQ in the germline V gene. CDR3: CASRPRTGADQETQYF. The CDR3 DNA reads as TGCGCCAGCAGGCCACGGACAGGAGCCGACCAAGAGACCCAGTACTTC.

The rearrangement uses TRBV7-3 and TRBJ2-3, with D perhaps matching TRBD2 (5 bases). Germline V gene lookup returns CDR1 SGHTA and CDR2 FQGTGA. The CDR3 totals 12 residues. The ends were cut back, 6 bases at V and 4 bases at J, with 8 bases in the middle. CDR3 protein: CASSSGADTQYF. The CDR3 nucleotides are TGTGCCAGCAGTTCCGGGGCAGATACGCAGTATTTT.

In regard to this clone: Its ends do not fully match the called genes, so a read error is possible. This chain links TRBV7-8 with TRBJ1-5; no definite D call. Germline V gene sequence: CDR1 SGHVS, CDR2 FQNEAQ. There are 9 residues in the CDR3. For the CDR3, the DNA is TGTGCCAGCAGCCCAGCACGGGAGTTT. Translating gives CASSPAREF.

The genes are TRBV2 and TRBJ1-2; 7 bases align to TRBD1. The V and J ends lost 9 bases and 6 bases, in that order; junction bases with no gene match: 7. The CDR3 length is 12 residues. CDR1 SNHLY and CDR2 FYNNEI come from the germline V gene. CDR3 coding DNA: TGTGCCAGTTTAGGGGGCGTCGATGGCTACACCTTC. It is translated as CASLGGVDGYTF.

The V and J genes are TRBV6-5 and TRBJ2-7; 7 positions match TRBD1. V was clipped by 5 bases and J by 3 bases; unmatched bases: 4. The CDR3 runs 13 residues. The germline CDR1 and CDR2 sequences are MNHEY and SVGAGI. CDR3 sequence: CASSRGQNYEQYF. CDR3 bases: TGTGCCAGCAGTAGGGGACAGAACTACGAGCAGTACTTC.

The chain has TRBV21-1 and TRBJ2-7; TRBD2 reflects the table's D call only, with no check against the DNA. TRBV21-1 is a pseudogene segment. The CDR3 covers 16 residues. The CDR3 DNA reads TGTGCCAGCAGCAATTTGACTAGCGGGAGGAGGTACGAGCAGTACTTC. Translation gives CASSNLTSGRRYEQYF.

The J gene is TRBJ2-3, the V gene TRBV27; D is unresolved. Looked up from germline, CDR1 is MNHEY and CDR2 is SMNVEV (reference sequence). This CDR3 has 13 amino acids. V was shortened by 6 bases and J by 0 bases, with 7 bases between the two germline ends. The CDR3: CASRARSTDTQYF. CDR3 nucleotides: TGTGCCAGCAGGGCCCGAAGCACAGATACGCAGTATTTT.

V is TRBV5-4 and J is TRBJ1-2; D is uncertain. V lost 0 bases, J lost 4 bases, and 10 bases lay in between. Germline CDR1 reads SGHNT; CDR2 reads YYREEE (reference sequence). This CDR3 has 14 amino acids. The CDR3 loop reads CASSLDRGFYGYTF. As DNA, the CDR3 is TGTGCCAGCAGCTTGGATCGGGGATTCTATGGCTACACCTTC.

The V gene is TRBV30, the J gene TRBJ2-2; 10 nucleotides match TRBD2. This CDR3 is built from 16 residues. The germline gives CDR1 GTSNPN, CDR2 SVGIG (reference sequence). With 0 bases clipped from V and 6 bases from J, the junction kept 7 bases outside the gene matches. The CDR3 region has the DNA TGTGCCTGGAGTGTAGGGCTAGCGGGAGTCGCCGGGGAGCTGTTTTTT. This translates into CAWSVGLAGVAGELFF.

This CDR3 reads CASSFVKGQGDGYTF. Here the CDR3 DNA reads TGTGCCAGCAGTTTCGTTAAGGGACAGGGTGATGGCTACACCTTC. This rearrangement joins TRBV7-9 to TRBJ1-2; the match to TRBD1 covers 9 bases. The CDR3 is made up of 15 amino acids. In germline, CDR1 is SEHNR, CDR2 FQNEAQ (reference sequence). V gave up 6 bases and J gave up 6 bases; unmatched junction bases: 11.

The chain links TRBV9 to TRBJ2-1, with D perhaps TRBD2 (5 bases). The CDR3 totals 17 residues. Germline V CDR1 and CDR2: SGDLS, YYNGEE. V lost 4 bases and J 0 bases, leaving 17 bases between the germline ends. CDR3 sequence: CASSPRVASSSYNEQFF. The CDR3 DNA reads TGTGCCAGCAGCCCCCGCGTAGCGTCGAGCTCCTACAATGAGCAGTTCTTC.

CDR3 bases: TGCAGTGCTAGTGGGCTAGGGACAGGGGTATCAGATACGCAGTATTTT. Translation gives CSASGLGTGVSDTQYF. This chain uses TRBV20-1 with TRBJ2-3; 10 bases are a match to TRBD1. The length of the CDR3 is 16 residues. CDR1 and CDR2 from the germline V gene are DFQATT and SNEGSKA (reference sequence). Unmatched junction bases numbered 10, after V lost 3 bases and J lost 4 bases.

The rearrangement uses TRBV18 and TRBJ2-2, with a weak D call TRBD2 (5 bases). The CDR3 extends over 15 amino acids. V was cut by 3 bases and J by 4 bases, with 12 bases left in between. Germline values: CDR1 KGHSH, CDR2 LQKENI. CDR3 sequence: CASSPRAEGTGELFF. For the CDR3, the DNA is TGTGCCAGCTCACCGAGGGCCGAGGGCACCGGGGAGCTGTTTTTT. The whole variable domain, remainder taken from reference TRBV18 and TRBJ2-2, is NAGVMQNPRHLVRRRGQEARLRCSPMKGHSHVYWYRQLPEEGLKFMVYLQKENIIDESGMPKERFSAEFPKEGPSILRIQQVVRGDSAAYFCASSPRAEGTGELFFGEGSRLTVL.

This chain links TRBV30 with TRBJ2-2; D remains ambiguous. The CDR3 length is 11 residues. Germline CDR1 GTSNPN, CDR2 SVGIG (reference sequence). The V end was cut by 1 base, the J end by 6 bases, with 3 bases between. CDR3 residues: CAWSEPGELFF. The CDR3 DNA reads TGTGCCTGGAGTGAGCCCGGGGAGCTGTTTTTT.

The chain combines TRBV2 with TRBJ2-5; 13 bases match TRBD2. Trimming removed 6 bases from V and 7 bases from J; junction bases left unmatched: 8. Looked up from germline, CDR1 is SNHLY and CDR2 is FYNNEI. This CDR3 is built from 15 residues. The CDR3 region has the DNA TGTGCCAGCAGAAGGACTAGCGGGGGTGGGGGGACCCAGTACTTC. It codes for CASRRTSGGGGTQYF.

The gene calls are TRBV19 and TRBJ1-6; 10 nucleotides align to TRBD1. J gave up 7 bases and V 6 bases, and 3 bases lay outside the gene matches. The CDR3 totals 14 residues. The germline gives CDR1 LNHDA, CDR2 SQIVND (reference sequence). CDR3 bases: TGTGCCAGTAGGTGGACAGGGGGAAATTCACCCCTCCACTTT. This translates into CASRWTGGNSPLHF.

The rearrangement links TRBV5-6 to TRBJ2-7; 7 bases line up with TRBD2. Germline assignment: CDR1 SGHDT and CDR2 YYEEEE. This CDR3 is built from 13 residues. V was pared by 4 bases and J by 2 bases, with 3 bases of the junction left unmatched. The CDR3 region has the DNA TGTGCCAGCAGCCGTGGGACTACCTACGAGCAGTACTTC. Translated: CASSRGTTYEQYF.

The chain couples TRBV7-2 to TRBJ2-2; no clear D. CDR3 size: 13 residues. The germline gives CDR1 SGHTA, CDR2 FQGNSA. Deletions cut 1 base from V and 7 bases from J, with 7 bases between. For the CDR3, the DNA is TGTGCCAGCAGCTTAGTGGGCCTCGGGGAGCTGTTTTTT. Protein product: CASSLVGLGELFF.

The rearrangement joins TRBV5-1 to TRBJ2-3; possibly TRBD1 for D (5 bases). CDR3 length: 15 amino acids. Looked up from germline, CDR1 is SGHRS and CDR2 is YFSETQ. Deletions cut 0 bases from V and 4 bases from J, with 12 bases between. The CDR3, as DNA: TGCGCCAGCAGCTTGGGCGCAGGGTCTCCAGATACGCAGTATTTT. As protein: CASSLGAGSPDTQYF.

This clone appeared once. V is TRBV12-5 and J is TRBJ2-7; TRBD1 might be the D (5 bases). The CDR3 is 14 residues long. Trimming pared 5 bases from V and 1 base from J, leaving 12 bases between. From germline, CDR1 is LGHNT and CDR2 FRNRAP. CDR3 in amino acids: CASGDTGGSYEQYF. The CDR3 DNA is TGTGCTAGTGGTGACACAGGTGGGTCCTACGAGCAGTACTTC. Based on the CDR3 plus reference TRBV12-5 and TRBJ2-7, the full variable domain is DARVTQTPRHKVTEMGQEVTMRCQPILGHNTVFWYRQTMMQGLELLAYFRNRAPLDDSGMPKDRFSAEMPDATLATLKIQPSEPRDSAVYFCASGDTGGSYEQYFGPGTRLTVT.

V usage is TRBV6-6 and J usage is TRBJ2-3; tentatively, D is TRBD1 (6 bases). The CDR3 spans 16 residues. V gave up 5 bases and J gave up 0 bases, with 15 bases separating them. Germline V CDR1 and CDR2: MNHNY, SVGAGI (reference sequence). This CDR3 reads CASSARQATSTDTQYF. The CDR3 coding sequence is TGTGCCAGCAGTGCCCGACAGGCCACTAGCACAGATACGCAGTATTTT.